The clone carrying this TCR beta chain occurred a few times. The antigen remains undetermined. Then a second PCR, running roughly 7 to 12 cycles, was carried out with a sample-barcoded 5' primer and a J-beta primer mix. TCRdb fed the 5' RACE reads into MiXCR, producing one record per CDR3 protein. Among 550,000 to 700,000 distinct CDR3 sequences listed, 27% were seen once. CDR3 length equals 14 residues. V lost 0 bases to trimming and J lost 7 bases; unmatched junction nucleotides: 5. Germline V gene data show CDR1 as LGHNA and CDR2 as YSLEER. These data are taken from a study of blood T cells in healthy people across ages. As for the study in general: Researchers report that template switching captured about one barcoded beta molecule per two T cells. Whole-study findings and limits: Long-lived and aged donors differed, with more naive CD4+ cells and higher diversity in the long-lived. Because donor CMV status was unknown, expanded clonotype changes were possibly confounded.

This receptor was taken from a woman in her seventies in good health. The rearrangement links TRBV4-3 to TRBJ1-2; the match to TRBD1 covers 7 bases. The sequenced sample consisted of blood. Here the CDR3 reads CASSQDVAGGGYTF. DNA for the CDR3: TGCGCCAGCAGCCAAGATGTCGCAGGGGGTGGCTACACCTTC.